A selection of T cell receptor beta chains follows, all from one sample in a study of human T cells and chemical hapten exposure. Each CDR3 protein is one row after TCRdb ran MiXCR on the RACE reads. Among tens of thousands of distinct CDR3 sequences, roughly 9.8% were seen once, and the ten largest hold about 8.9%. The sample in question was whole blood, obtained in connection with sensitization to the hapten diphenylcyclopropenone (DPC). Receptor source: a man in his forties or fifties with alopecia areata. Some clones in this sample may be carry-over from other donors' samples. Each CDR3 is given with its conserved first and last residue. Each record gives: V gene, J gene, D gene, clone size, CDR3 protein, CDR3 DNA. The D gene is left open where the match is weak. Size tells how often a clone was seen (once, few, many) or the class of an expanded clone, and some rows leave it out.

V gene: TRBV7-8; J gene: TRBJ1-5; D gene: NA; clone size: many; CDR3 protein: CASSLENTSNQPQHF; CDR3 DNA: TGTGCCAGCAGCTTAGAGAATACTAGCAATCAGCCCCAGCATTTT
V gene: TRBV7-3; J gene: TRBJ2-2; D gene: TRBD2; clone size: many; CDR3 protein: CASSSGTSGTAGELFF; CDR3 DNA: TGTGCCAGCAGCTCCGGGACTAGCGGGACTGCCGGGGAGCTGTTTTTT
V gene: TRBV4-1; J gene: TRBJ2-7; D gene: NA; clone size: many; CDR3 protein: CASSQGADYEQYF; CDR3 DNA: TGCGCCAGCAGCCAAGGGGCGGACTACGAGCAGTACTTC
V gene: TRBV27; J gene: TRBJ2-7; D gene: NA; clone size: NA; CDR3 protein: CASRGTPYEQYF; CDR3 DNA: TGTGCCAGTCGAGGGACCCCCTACGAGCAGTACTTC
V gene: TRBV27; J gene: TRBJ2-7; D gene: TRBD1; clone size: NA; CDR3 protein: CASSNTGQEDEQYF; CDR3 DNA: TGTGCCAGCAGTAACACGGGACAGGAGGACGAGCAGTACTTC
V gene: TRBV7-9; J gene: TRBJ2-2; D gene: NA; clone size: many; CDR3 protein: CASSGPDTNTGELFF; CDR3 DNA: TGTGCCAGCAGTGGACCGGATACGAACACCGGGGAGCTGTTTTTT
V gene: TRBV10-2; J gene: TRBJ2-7; D gene: NA; clone size: NA; CDR3 protein: CATGHWDSSYEQYF; CDR3 DNA: TGCGCCACTGGTCATTGGGACTCCTCCTACGAGCAGTACTTC
V gene: TRBV7-2; J gene: TRBJ2-6; D gene: TRBD2; clone size: NA; CDR3 protein: CASSLARLAVYSGANVLTF; CDR3 DNA: TGTGCCAGCAGCTTAGCCCGCCTAGCGGTCTACTCTGGGGCCAACGTCCTGACTTTC
V gene: TRBV20-1; J gene: TRBJ1-1; D gene: TRBD1; clone size: NA; CDR3 protein: CSAPQGRRTEAFF; CDR3 DNA: TGCAGTGCTCCACAGGGGCGCAGGACTGAAGCTTTCTTT
V gene: TRBV11-2; J gene: TRBJ2-2; D gene: NA; clone size: NA; CDR3 protein: CASVYLPRASGGTGELFF; CDR3 DNA: TGTGCCAGCGTCTACTTACCGCGGGCGTCCGGGGGCACCGGGGAGCTGTTTTTT
V gene: TRBV7-8; J gene: TRBJ1-3; D gene: NA; clone size: NA; CDR3 protein: CASSSVTGNTIYF; CDR3 DNA: TGTGCCAGCAGCTCCGTAACTGGAAACACCATATATTTT
V gene: TRBV10-3; J gene: TRBJ2-3; D gene: TRBD1; clone size: NA; CDR3 protein: CAIRGQGFSTDTQYF; CDR3 DNA: TGTGCCATCCGGGGACAGGGGTTTAGCACAGATACGCAGTATTTT
V gene: TRBV6-6; J gene: TRBJ2-4; D gene: TRBD2; clone size: few; CDR3 protein: CASSLTSGRGEYF; CDR3 DNA: TGTGCCAGCAGTTTGACTAGCGGGAGAGGAGAGTACTTC
V gene: TRBV20-1; J gene: TRBJ2-1; D gene: TRBD2; clone size: many; CDR3 protein: CSACGSGNYEQFF; CDR3 DNA: TGCAGTGCGTGCGGGAGCGGAAACTATGAGCAGTTCTTC
V gene: TRBV3-1; J gene: TRBJ2-1; D gene: TRBD2; clone size: many; CDR3 protein: CASSQGLAVGNEQFF; CDR3 DNA: TGTGCCAGCAGCCAGGGACTAGCGGTGGGCAATGAGCAGTTCTTC
V gene: TRBV12-3/TRBV12-4; J gene: TRBJ1-3; D gene: NA; clone size: NA; CDR3 protein: CASSGSEFSSGNTIYF; CDR3 DNA: TGTGCCAGCAGCGGATCGGAGTTCTCCTCTGGAAACACCATATATTTT
V gene: TRBV14; J gene: TRBJ2-3; D gene: TRBD1; clone size: few; CDR3 protein: CASSEGQLSTDTQYF; CDR3 DNA: TGTGCCAGCAGCGAGGGACAGCTCAGCACAGATACGCAGTATTTT
V gene: TRBV10-1; J gene: TRBJ1-5; D gene: NA; clone size: many; CDR3 protein: CASSEPGARDQPQHF; CDR3 DNA: TGCGCCAGCAGTGAACCAGGCGCTAGAGATCAGCCCCAGCATTTT
V gene: TRBV29-1; J gene: TRBJ2-1; D gene: NA; clone size: NA; CDR3 protein: CSVETLGEQFF; CDR3 DNA: TGCAGCGTTGAAACGTTAGGTGAGCAGTTCTTC
V gene: TRBV7-3; J gene: TRBJ1-4; D gene: NA; clone size: few; CDR3 protein: CASSLTANEKLFF; CDR3 DNA: TGTGCCAGCAGCTTAACGGCCAATGAAAAACTGTTTTTT
V gene: TRBV6-5; J gene: TRBJ2-2; D gene: TRBD1; clone size: NA; CDR3 protein: CASSYTDRVGELFF; CDR3 DNA: TGTGCCAGCAGTTACACGGACAGGGTTGGGGAGCTGTTTTTT
V gene: TRBV5-1; J gene: TRBJ2-1; D gene: NA; clone size: many; CDR3 protein: CASSLLSGSSSYNEQFF; CDR3 DNA: TGCGCCAGCAGCCTACTATCCGGTTCCAGCTCCTACAATGAGCAGTTCTTC
V gene: TRBV27; J gene: TRBJ1-5; D gene: TRBD1; clone size: many; CDR3 protein: CASRLRGQETQPQHF; CDR3 DNA: TGTGCCAGCAGGCTTAGAGGACAGGAAACTCAGCCCCAGCATTTT
V gene: TRBV11-2; J gene: TRBJ1-4; D gene: NA; clone size: many; CDR3 protein: CASSPRGSLGGEKLFF; CDR3 DNA: TGTGCCAGCAGCCCACGAGGGAGTCTCGGTGGAGAAAAACTGTTTTTT
V gene: TRBV7-2; J gene: TRBJ2-3; D gene: TRBD1; clone size: many; CDR3 protein: CASSTSGQSTDTQYF; CDR3 DNA: TGTGCCAGCAGCACATCGGGACAGAGCACAGATACGCAGTATTTT
V gene: TRBV12-3/TRBV12-4; J gene: TRBJ2-2; D gene: NA; clone size: NA; CDR3 protein: CASSLDPGMNGELFF; CDR3 DNA: TGTGCCAGCAGTTTGGATCCGGGAATGAACGGGGAGCTGTTTTTT
V gene: TRBV4-3; J gene: TRBJ2-1; D gene: TRBD2; clone size: many; CDR3 protein: CASSQGTSGSRNEQFF; CDR3 DNA: TGCGCCAGCAGCCAAGGAACTAGCGGCTCCCGCAATGAGCAGTTCTTC